This T cell receptor (beta chain) was sequenced for a study of metastatic and nonmetastatic thyroid tumors. TCRdb re-analyzed the PCR reads through MiXCR. The table includes 30,000 to 40,000 clones, roughly 19% detected once. V dropped 0 bases and J dropped 5 bases, with 10 bases sitting between them. Per the germline V gene, CDR1 is MNHNS and CDR2 is SASEGT. The CDR3 has 14 amino acids. Every patient underwent thyroid surgery untreated. V usage is TRBV6-1 and J usage is TRBJ1-1; D perhaps matches TRBD1 (6 bases). The TCR sequence derives from a male donor with papillary thyroid cancer or a benign thyroid nodule (not recorded which). Some clones in this sample may be carry-over from other donors' samples. The material sequenced was blood. The CDR3 DNA reads as TGTGCCAGCAGTGAAGCGGGTAGGGGGACTGAAGCTTTCTTT. This gives the protein CASSEAGRGTEAFF.